Here is one T cell receptor beta chain with its context. These data belong to a study of blood T cell repertoires in COVID-19. This CDR3 is 15 amino acids long. Trimming removed 5 bases from V and 5 bases from J, with 19 bases in between. Per germline, CDR1 LGHDT and CDR2 YNNKEL (reference sequence). Measured with immunoSEQ multiplex PCR; TCRdb has only the in-frame clones, and not every one. The sample has about 190,000 clones, about 89% seen once. The specimen sequenced was peripheral blood. The chain has TRBV3-1 (or the pseudogene TRBV3-2) and TRBJ2-7; a weak D match, TRBD1 (6 bases). The clonotype was recovered from a man aged 35-49 years with acute or convalescent COVID-19. The CDR3 nucleotides are TGTGCCAGCAGCTTGGACAGCCGAAGCCGCGACGAGCAGTACTTC. Residues: CASSLDSRSRDEQYF.